These 16 T cell receptor beta chains were all obtained from the same sample, sequenced in a study of PD-1 blockade in classical Hodgkin lymphoma (TCRdb year 2020). In the paper's terms, the time point label means: cycle 2 day 1 (C2D1) of nivolumab. Every trial patient had relapsed following autologous stem cell transplantation, and prior brentuximab vedotin exposure was what differed among cohorts A, B and C. Receptor amplification or capture employed the immunoSEQ multiplex PCR assay. TCRdb mirrors the immuneACCESS table, restricted to in-frame sequences. Some clones are absent from its copies; in checked studies, under half trace to an unresolved V gene, and the reason for the others is unknown. This sample lists some 16,000 clones; 82% were detected once. The top ten constitute roughly a quarter of the sample. The source was peripheral blood mononuclear cells (PBMCs), collected before the second cycle of nivolumab. The receptors shown here come from a human donor with classical Hodgkin lymphoma.

This chain links TRBV2 with TRBJ2-7; D perhaps matches TRBD1 (6 bases). The CDR3 loop spans 13 amino acids. V lost 6 bases and J lost 1, with 10 bases in between. Germline V lookup: CDR1 SNHLY, CDR2 FYNNEI. The CDR3 here is CASRVDSSYEQYF. CDR3 bases: TGTGCCAGCAGAGTGGACAGTTCCTACGAGCAGTACTTC.

This clone was seen only a few times. This sequence joins TRBV6-1 and TRBJ1-5; TRBD1 matches at 7 bases. The trim removed 7 bases at V and 4 bases at J, leaving 10 bases unmatched. The CDR3 runs 15 residues. The germline V gene encodes CDR1 MNHNS and CDR2 SASEGT. CDR3 DNA sequence: TGTGCCAGCACCGGCACAGGGGACGAGAATCAGCCCCAGCATTTT. Its translation is CASTGTGDENQPQHF.

The chain recombines TRBV25-1 with TRBJ1-1, with D unclear. V was trimmed by 6 bases and J by 8 bases, leaving 19 bases between them. The CDR3 consists of 14 residues. Germline V lookup: CDR1 MGHDK, CDR2 SYGVNS. CDR3: CASSTSLDSREAFF. CDR3 sequence (DNA): TGTGCCAGCAGCACCTCTCTCGACTCGAGGGAAGCTTTCTTT.

The rearrangement links TRBV5-1 to TRBJ2-3, with 7 bases identical to TRBD1. V dropped 4 bases and J dropped 3; count of bases not matched to a gene: 17. The CDR3 contains 18 residues. The germline CDR1 and CDR2 sequences are SGHRS and YFSETQ. CDR3 loop: CASSPTIKTGMRTDTQYF. DNA for the CDR3: TGCGCCAGCAGCCCAACTATTAAGACAGGGATGCGGACAGATACGCAGTATTTT.

The chain combines TRBV19 with TRBJ1-1; 8 bases line up with TRBD1. V lost 6 bases, J lost 6 bases, and 9 bases stayed unmatched. CDR3 length: 14 residues. Germline loops: CDR1 LNHDA, CDR2 SQIVND (reference sequence). The CDR3 coding sequence is TGTGCCAGTAGGCCCCGGACAGGGTTCGCTGAAGCTTTCTTT. Translation gives CASRPRTGFAEAFF.

This clone was seen more than once but under ten times. The chain couples TRBV7-2 to TRBJ2-1, with TRBD1 matching over 7 bases. Unmatched junction bases numbered 4, after V lost 1 base and J lost 4 bases. This CDR3 is 15 amino acids long. Germline-derived CDR1 and CDR2 are SGHTA and FQGNSA. CDR3 region: CASSLDRGSYNEQFF. DNA for the CDR3: TGTGCCAGCAGCTTAGACAGGGGTTCTTACAATGAGCAGTTCTTC.

This clone has only one observation. The chain carries TRBV11-2 and TRBJ1-5, with D maybe TRBD1 (5 bases). Germline V lookup: CDR1 SGHAT, CDR2 FQNNGV. Trimming shortened V by 1 base and J by 6 bases, and 10 bases separated the two germline ends. The CDR3 has 14 residues. The CDR3 DNA reads as TGTGCCAGCAGCTTAGGCCAGGGCCGTCAGCCCCAGCATTTT. It codes for CASSLGQGRQPQHF.

V is TRBV6-1 and J is TRBJ1-1; D unresolved. V lost 4 bases, J lost 2 bases, and 14 bases lay in between. Germline lookup yields CDR1 MNHNS and CDR2 SASEGT. The CDR3 length is 15 residues. The CDR3 nucleotides read TGTGCCAGCAGTGTATCACAGAGAAAAAACACTGAAGCTTTCTTT. The encoded protein is CASSVSQRKNTEAFF.

The rearrangement uses TRBV13 and TRBJ2-3, with TRBD2 identical over 11 bases. This CDR3 comprises 17 residues. Germline V gene data show CDR1 as PRHDT and CDR2 as FYEKMQ (reference sequence). V shed 5 bases, J shed 0 bases, and the junction held 7 bases outside the gene matches. The CDR3: CASSPELAGASTDTQYF. Here the CDR3 DNA reads TGTGCCAGCAGCCCCGAACTAGCGGGGGCTAGCACAGATACGCAGTATTTT.

This clone was detected a few times. The genes are TRBV29-1 and TRBJ1-2; no reliable D call. This CDR3 has 14 amino acids. V lost 0 bases and J 6 bases, leaving 14 bases between the germline ends. Germline lookup yields CDR1 SQVTM and CDR2 ANQGSEA. In DNA form, the CDR3 reads TGCAGCGTTGAAGATCACGGAGGGCTGGATGGCTACACCTTC. It is translated as CSVEDHGGLDGYTF.

This chain links TRBV28 with TRBJ1-1; D gene unclear. Trimming stripped 5 bases from V and 1 base from J, with 8 bases between. Germline values: CDR1 MDHEN, CDR2 SYDVKM. The CDR3 runs 13 residues. CDR3 DNA: TGTGCCAGCAGTCCACCAGCGAACACTGAAGCTTTCTTT. It specifies CASSPPANTEAFF.

The genes are TRBV7-2 and TRBJ2-7; no reliable D call. Germline CDR1 is SGHTA and CDR2 is FQGNSA. This CDR3 contains 14 residues. The V end lost 3 bases, the J end lost 4 bases, and 13 bases lay between the germline ends. The CDR3 loop reads CASSFSATSYEQYF. The CDR3 DNA reads as TGTGCCAGCAGCTTTTCGGCAACTTCTTACGAGCAGTACTTC. Together with reference TRBV7-2 and TRBJ2-7, the CDR3 gives the full variable domain: GAGVSQSPSNKVTEKGKDVELRCDPISGHTALYWYRQSLGQGLEFLIYFQGNSAPDKSGLPSDRFSAERTGGSVSTLTIQRTQQEDSAVYLCASSFSATSYEQYFGPGTRLTVT.

The chain joins TRBV6-1 to TRBJ2-7, with D maybe TRBD1 (6 bases). Per germline, CDR1 MNHNS and CDR2 SASEGT. This CDR3 has 14 amino acids. V lost 6 bases and J lost 0, with 12 bases in between. The CDR3 nucleotides read TGTGCCAGCAGAACAGGGCCAAGCTCCTACGAGCAGTACTTC. Translating it yields CASRTGPSSYEQYF.

V and J are TRBV28 and TRBJ2-2; perhaps TRBD1 as D (6 bases). The germline V and J ends were trimmed by 3 bases and 1 base, with 6 bases remaining between them. CDR1 MDHEN and CDR2 SYDVKM come from the germline V gene. The CDR3 is 14 residues long. The chain's CDR3 is CASSLGQNTGELFF. The CDR3 DNA follows: TGTGCCAGCAGTTTGGGACAGAACACCGGGGAGCTGTTTTTT.

This chain uses TRBV2 with TRBJ2-1, with a possible D match to TRBD1 (7 bases). Germline V gives CDR1 SNHLY, CDR2 FYNNEI. With 1 base removed from V and 9 bases from J, the gap between germline ends came to 13 bases. The CDR3 is 14 residues long. This CDR3 reads CASSEGQGGGEQFF. DNA of the CDR3: TGTGCCAGCAGTGAAGGCCAGGGGGGCGGTGAGCAGTTCTTC.

The chain is built from TRBV7-9 and TRBJ2-1, with no clear D. V lost 3 bases, J lost 3 bases, and 12 bases lay in between. The CDR3 is 15 amino acids. The germline V gene has CDR1 SEHNR and CDR2 FQNEAQ (reference sequence). CDR3 nucleotide sequence: TGTGCCAGCAGCTTTACAAACCCCCGCTACAATGAGCAGTTCTTC. Protein sequence: CASSFTNPRYNEQFF.